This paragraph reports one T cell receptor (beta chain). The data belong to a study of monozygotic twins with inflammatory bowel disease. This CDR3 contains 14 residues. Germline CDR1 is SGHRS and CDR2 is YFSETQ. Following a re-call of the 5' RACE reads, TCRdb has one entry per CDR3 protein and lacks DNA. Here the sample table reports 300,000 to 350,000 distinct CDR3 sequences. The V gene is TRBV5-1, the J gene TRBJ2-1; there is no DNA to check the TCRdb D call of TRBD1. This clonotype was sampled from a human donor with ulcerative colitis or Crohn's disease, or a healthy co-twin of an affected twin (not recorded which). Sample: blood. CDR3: CASNSASSYNEQFF.